Each of the 28 T cell receptor beta chains below was sequenced from the same sample in a study of cytomegalovirus exposure and HLA in healthy donors. Use of 60 Vbeta and 13 Jbeta primers characterized the PCR. Sequencing was performed with immunoSEQ multiplex PCR; in TCRdb, only in-frame clones are kept and a portion is missing. The sample contains about 190,000 clones, roughly 73% of which appear only once. Sequences were obtained from PBMCs. The receptors originated from a woman aged 25-40 years in good health and CMV-seropositive.

This rearrangement joins TRBV6-5 to TRBJ1-4; a possible D gene is TRBD1 (5 bases). The CDR3 runs 13 residues. Germline assignment: CDR1 MNHEY and CDR2 SVGAGI. The V end lost 7 bases, the J end lost 1 base, and 7 bases lay between the germline ends. The CDR3 DNA is TGTGCCAGCAAAGGACAAACTAATGAAAAACTGTTTTTT. It is translated as CASKGQTNEKLFF.

This clone was detected a few times. This chain connects TRBV30 to TRBJ1-1, with a weak D call TRBD1 (5 bases). There are 13 residues in the CDR3. V was shortened by 3 bases and J by 6 bases, with 14 bases between the two germline ends. Germline loops: CDR1 GTSNPN, CDR2 SVGIG (reference sequence). Here the CDR3 DNA reads TGTGCCTGGAGGGTGGGACTCGAGGCTGAAGCTTTCTTT. Its translation is CAWRVGLEAEAFF. The entire variable domain, with the rest obtained from reference TRBV30 and TRBJ1-1, is as follows: SQTIHQWPATLVQPVGSPLSLECTVEGTSNPNLYWYRQAAGRGLQLLFYSVGIGQISSEVPQNLSASRPQDRQFILSSKKLLLSDSGFYLCAWRVGLEAEAFFGQGTRLTVV.

The V gene is TRBV5-1, the J gene TRBJ1-2, with D maybe TRBD1 (6 bases). V lost 0 bases to trimming and J lost 6 bases, with 12 bases between them. Germline loops: CDR1 SGHRS, CDR2 YFSETQ. This CDR3 spans 14 amino acids. CDR3: CASSLATGRDGYTF. Here the CDR3 DNA reads TGCGCCAGCAGCTTGGCCACAGGGAGGGATGGCTACACCTTC.

V gene TRBV28 combines with J gene TRBJ1-2, with D perhaps TRBD1 (6 bases). The length of the CDR3 is 12 residues. From germline, CDR1 is MDHEN and CDR2 SYDVKM. Trimming took off 2 bases at V and 8 bases at J, with 9 bases between the two ends. The CDR3 region has the DNA TGTGCCAGCAGTTTACAGGGGAAGGGCTACACCTTC. It codes for CASSLQGKGYTF.

V gene TRBV28 combines with J gene TRBJ2-2; tentative D call: TRBD1 (6 bases). V lost 6 bases and J 5 bases, leaving 16 bases between the germline ends. Germline CDR1 MDHEN, CDR2 SYDVKM. The CDR3 is made up of 15 amino acids. The CDR3 reads CASRLLQGRTGELFF. For the CDR3, the DNA is TGTGCCAGCAGACTCCTACAGGGTCGAACCGGGGAGCTGTTTTTT. Full variable domain (missing parts from reference TRBV28 and TRBJ2-2): DVKVTQSSRYLVKRTGEKVFLECVQDMDHENMFWYRQDPGLGLRLIYFSYDVKMKEKGDIPEGYSVSREKKERFSLILESASTNQTSMYLCASRLLQGRTGELFFGEGSRLTVL.

V and J are TRBV6-5 and TRBJ2-7; possibly TRBD2 for D (5 bases). The CDR3 covers 14 residues. The germline V gene has CDR1 MNHEY and CDR2 SVGAGI. Trimming pared 7 bases from V and 0 bases from J, leaving 13 bases between. This chain's CDR3 is CASKVRGSSYEQYF. As DNA, the CDR3 is TGTGCCAGCAAGGTCCGTGGGAGCTCCTACGAGCAGTACTTC.

This clone was counted ten times or more. This same CDR3 is encoded by further DNA sequences in the sample. The V call is TRBV6-1, the J call TRBJ2-7, with D hard to call. Germline CDR1 is MNHNS and CDR2 is SASEGT. The CDR3 spans 11 residues. V lost 6 bases and J 2 bases, leaving 5 bases between the germline ends. This CDR3 is CASSQTYEQYF. The DNA for the CDR3 is TGTGCCAGCAGCCAGACCTACGAGCAGTACTTC.

A remark on this clone: This sample includes further DNA sequences coding for the same CDR3. This sequence joins TRBV5-1 and TRBJ2-1, with 7 bases matching TRBD2. V was clipped by 4 bases and J by 6 bases; unmatched bases: 7. The CDR3 contains 14 residues. Germline values: CDR1 SGHRS, CDR2 YFSETQ. CDR3 in amino acids: CASSGGGGGNEQFF. In DNA, the CDR3 is TGCGCCAGCAGCGGGGGTGGCGGGGGCAATGAGCAGTTCTTC.

The chain has TRBV4-2 and TRBJ1-1, with D unresolved. Germline V gene lookup returns CDR1 LGHNA and CDR2 YNFKEQ. This CDR3 has 17 amino acids. The V end lost 4 bases, the J end lost 1 base, and 19 bases lay between the germline ends. CDR3 sequence reads: CASSRSTSTGANTEAFF. CDR3 bases: TGTGCCAGCAGCCGTTCCACGTCAACCGGTGCGAACACTGAAGCTTTCTTT.

V usage is TRBV7-2 and J usage is TRBJ2-3; the match to TRBD2 covers 7 bases. The CDR3 consists of 15 residues. The V and J ends lost 1 base and 1 base, in that order; junction bases with no gene match: 2. Germline CDR1 is SGHTA and CDR2 is FQGNSA. The CDR3 nucleotides read TGTGCCAGCAGCTTAGTACGGGGGGGCACAGATACGCAGTATTTT. It is translated as CASSLVRGGTDTQYF.

The rearrangement uses TRBV7-2 and TRBJ2-3; perhaps TRBD1 as D (6 bases). The CDR3 runs 16 residues. Germline CDR1 SGHTA, CDR2 FQGNSA. The V end was cut by 5 bases, the J end by 1 base, with 16 bases between. CDR3 loop: CASSPPRTERTDTQYF. In DNA form, the CDR3 reads TGTGCCAGCAGCCCACCTAGGACAGAGCGCACAGATACGCAGTATTTT.

The gene calls are TRBV4-3 and TRBJ1-5; maybe TRBD1 (5 bases). CDR1 is LGHNA and CDR2 is YSLEER in the germline V gene. V was trimmed by 3 bases and J by 5 bases, leaving 11 bases between them. The CDR3 contains 14 residues. The CDR3 is CASSQSSGDQPQHF. The CDR3 nucleotides read TGCGCCAGCAGCCAGAGCTCGGGGGATCAGCCCCAGCATTTT.

The CDR3 bases are TGTGCCAGCAGTCCCGGGACAGCCCCCTATGGCTACACCTTC. Residues: CASSPGTAPYGYTF. The chain has TRBV27 and TRBJ1-2, with TRBD1 matching over 7 bases. The CDR3 runs to 14 residues. The V segment lost 5 bases and the J segment 4 bases; nucleotides outside the gene matches: 7. The germline V gene has CDR1 MNHEY and CDR2 SMNVEV (reference sequence).

The chain's CDR3 is CASTLGRQPNNSPLHF. CDR3 bases: TGTGCCAGCACCCTAGGTCGACAGCCCAATAATTCACCCCTCCACTTT. The chain joins TRBV6-6 to TRBJ1-6, with D perhaps matching TRBD1 (5 bases). V was trimmed by 7 bases and J by 5 bases, leaving 18 bases between them. This CDR3 is built from 16 residues. Germline V gene sequence: CDR1 MNHNY, CDR2 SVGAGI (reference sequence).

The chain employs TRBV10-3 and TRBJ1-5, with unresolved D. Germline V CDR1 and CDR2: ENHRY, SYGVKD. Trimming stripped 0 bases from V and 5 bases from J, with 5 bases between. The CDR3 length is 13 residues. The CDR3 reads CAISESSDQPQHF. The DNA for the CDR3 is TGTGCCATCAGTGAGTCAAGCGATCAGCCCCAGCATTTT.

This chain joins TRBV7-5 and TRBJ2-7; the table's D call TRBD1 went unverified against the DNA. TRBV7-5 constitutes a pseudogene. The CDR3 contains 11 residues. CDR3 loop: CARKEQDEQYF. CDR3 DNA sequence: TGTGCCAGAAAGGAACAGGACGAGCAGTACTTC.

This rearrangement joins TRBV15 to TRBJ1-2; TRBD1 might be the D (6 bases). CDR3 length: 14 amino acids. Per germline, CDR1 LNHNV and CDR2 YYDKDF (reference sequence). V shed 1 base and J shed 2 bases, with 8 bases lying between them. The CDR3 region has the DNA TGTGCCACCAGCAGAGGGGGGCCCAACTATGGCTACACCTTC. It yields the protein CATSRGGPNYGYTF.

V and J are TRBV7-9 and TRBJ2-5; TRBD1 matches at 7 bases. This CDR3 spans 13 amino acids. Germline V CDR1 and CDR2: SEHNR, FQNEAQ (reference sequence). The V and J ends lost 4 bases and 2 bases, in that order; junction bases with no gene match: 1. The CDR3 bases are TGTGCCAGCAGCTCGACAGGGCAAGAGACCCAGTACTTC. It is translated as CASSSTGQETQYF.

The chain combines TRBV5-1 with TRBJ2-3; 9 bases are shared with TRBD1. This CDR3 contains 15 residues. Germline CDR1 reads SGHRS; CDR2 reads YFSETQ. Germline trimming cut 4 bases from V and 4 bases from J; bases unmatched to any gene: 7. DNA of the CDR3: TGCGCCAGCAGCGGGACAGGGTCGGCTGCAGATACGCAGTATTTT. It encodes CASSGTGSAADTQYF.

This clone has a handful of counts. V gene TRBV9 combines with J gene TRBJ1-2; no reliable D call. There are 14 residues in the CDR3. V shed 2 bases and J shed 4 bases, with 12 bases lying between them. Per germline, CDR1 SGDLS and CDR2 YYNGEE. CDR3 region: CASSVALSFYGYTF. The DNA of the CDR3 is TGTGCCAGCAGCGTCGCGCTTTCCTTCTATGGCTACACCTTC.

The chain combines TRBV6-1 with TRBJ2-1; D is ambiguous. Germline loops: CDR1 MNHNS, CDR2 SASEGT. This CDR3 region has 15 residues. Trimming removed 4 bases from V and 2 bases from J, with 12 bases in between. The CDR3 bases are TGTGCCAGCAGTGTTAGTCTCTATCCCTACAATGAGCAGTTCTTC. Amino acids: CASSVSLYPYNEQFF.

The chain employs TRBV28 and TRBJ2-5; D unclear. The J call may be in error: the DNA end matches TRBJ2-7 better. This CDR3 spans 11 amino acids. Germline CDR1 is MDHEN and CDR2 is SYDVKM. In DNA form, the CDR3 reads TGTGCCAGCAGCGGGTCCTACGAGCAGTACTTC. It codes for CASSGSYEQYF.

This sequence joins TRBV2 and TRBJ1-1; no firm D call. The CDR3 loop spans 13 amino acids. Trimming took 6 bases from V and 0 from J, leaving 8 bases between them. The germline CDR1 and CDR2 sequences are SNHLY and FYNNEI. The CDR3 spells CASRQLMNTEAFF. The CDR3 DNA reads as TGTGCCAGCAGACAGCTCATGAACACTGAAGCTTTCTTT.

The chain links TRBV5-1 to TRBJ2-5, with D possibly being TRBD2 (6 bases). V was cut by 6 bases and J by 5 bases, with 17 bases left in between. The CDR3 loop spans 14 amino acids. CDR1 is SGHRS, CDR2 YFSETQ, per germline. The CDR3 nucleotides read TGCGCCAGCAAATCCTACGGGGGTGGGGAGACCCAGTACTTC. Translation gives CASKSYGGGETQYF.

V and J are TRBV27 and TRBJ1-1; TRBD1 matches 7 bases. The ends lost 4 bases at V and 7 bases at J; junction bases unmatched: 18. Germline loops: CDR1 MNHEY, CDR2 SMNVEV (reference sequence). The CDR3 spans 17 residues. The CDR3 protein is CASSSRSQQGSVDEAFF. Here the CDR3 DNA reads TGTGCCAGCAGTTCGCGGTCCCAACAGGGGAGTGTTGATGAAGCTTTCTTT.

The chain links TRBV5-3 to TRBJ2-7, with no clear D. TRBV5-3 is designated an ORF whose function remains uncertain. The CDR3 has 13 amino acids. Trimming took off 1 base at V and 3 bases at J, with 8 bases between the two ends. CDR3 sequence reads: CARSLKFLYEQYF. Written as DNA, the CDR3 is TGTGCCAGAAGCTTGAAATTTCTCTACGAGCAGTACTTC.

The chain joins TRBV29-1 to TRBJ1-2, with 10 bases that match TRBD1. Germline V gene sequence: CDR1 SQVTM, CDR2 ANQGSEA. Trimming removed 6 bases from V and 8 bases from J; junction bases left unmatched: 9. The CDR3 is made up of 13 amino acids. CDR3 sequence: CSVNRQGADGYTF. The DNA of the CDR3 is TGCAGCGTGAACCGACAGGGGGCTGACGGCTACACCTTC.

The chain is built from TRBV28 and TRBJ2-7; 8 nucleotides line up with TRBD2. The CDR3 runs to 15 residues. Unmatched junction bases numbered 3, after V lost 2 bases and J lost 0 bases. Germline values: CDR1 MDHEN, CDR2 SYDVKM. This CDR3 is CASSLRGRPSYEQYF. The CDR3 DNA reads as TGTGCCAGCAGTTTACGCGGGAGGCCCTCCTACGAGCAGTACTTC.